The T cell receptor (beta chain) under discussion was sequenced for a study of T-cell reconstitution after alpha-beta-depleted transplantation in children. Regarding the study as a whole: When one year had passed after transplant, most T-cell counts and diversity came from newly produced T cells. TCRbeta diversity was high at day 60 in some patients (a result of surviving recipient T cells and thymic progenitors). As was reported, about two months after transplant, alpha-beta T cells came from several hundred expanded graft clones.

Turning to this clonotype: What it binds is not known.

This CDR3 region has 16 residues. Germline V gene sequence: CDR1 LNHNV, CDR2 YYDKDF (reference sequence). Trimming removed 0 bases at V and 2 bases at J, with 11 bases between. Library preparation (for TCRbeta) was performed with unique molecular identifiers. TCRdb itself ran the PCR reads through MiXCR, one entry per CDR3 protein. Of 610,000 or so distinct CDR3 sequences listed, over 20% were seen once; the top ten hold approximately 33%. The rearrangement joins TRBV15 to TRBJ2-1, with D tentatively TRBD2 (5 bases). This sequence originates from a boy in the first two years of life with Wiskott-Aldrich syndrome, due to receive a stem cell transplant. Material: PBMCs, obtained before TCRalphabeta/CD19-depleted stem cell transplant. The CDR3 DNA is TGTGCCACCAGCAGAGAGGCTCCCGGGGCCTACAATGAGCAGTTCTTC. This sequence encodes CATSREAPGAYNEQFF.